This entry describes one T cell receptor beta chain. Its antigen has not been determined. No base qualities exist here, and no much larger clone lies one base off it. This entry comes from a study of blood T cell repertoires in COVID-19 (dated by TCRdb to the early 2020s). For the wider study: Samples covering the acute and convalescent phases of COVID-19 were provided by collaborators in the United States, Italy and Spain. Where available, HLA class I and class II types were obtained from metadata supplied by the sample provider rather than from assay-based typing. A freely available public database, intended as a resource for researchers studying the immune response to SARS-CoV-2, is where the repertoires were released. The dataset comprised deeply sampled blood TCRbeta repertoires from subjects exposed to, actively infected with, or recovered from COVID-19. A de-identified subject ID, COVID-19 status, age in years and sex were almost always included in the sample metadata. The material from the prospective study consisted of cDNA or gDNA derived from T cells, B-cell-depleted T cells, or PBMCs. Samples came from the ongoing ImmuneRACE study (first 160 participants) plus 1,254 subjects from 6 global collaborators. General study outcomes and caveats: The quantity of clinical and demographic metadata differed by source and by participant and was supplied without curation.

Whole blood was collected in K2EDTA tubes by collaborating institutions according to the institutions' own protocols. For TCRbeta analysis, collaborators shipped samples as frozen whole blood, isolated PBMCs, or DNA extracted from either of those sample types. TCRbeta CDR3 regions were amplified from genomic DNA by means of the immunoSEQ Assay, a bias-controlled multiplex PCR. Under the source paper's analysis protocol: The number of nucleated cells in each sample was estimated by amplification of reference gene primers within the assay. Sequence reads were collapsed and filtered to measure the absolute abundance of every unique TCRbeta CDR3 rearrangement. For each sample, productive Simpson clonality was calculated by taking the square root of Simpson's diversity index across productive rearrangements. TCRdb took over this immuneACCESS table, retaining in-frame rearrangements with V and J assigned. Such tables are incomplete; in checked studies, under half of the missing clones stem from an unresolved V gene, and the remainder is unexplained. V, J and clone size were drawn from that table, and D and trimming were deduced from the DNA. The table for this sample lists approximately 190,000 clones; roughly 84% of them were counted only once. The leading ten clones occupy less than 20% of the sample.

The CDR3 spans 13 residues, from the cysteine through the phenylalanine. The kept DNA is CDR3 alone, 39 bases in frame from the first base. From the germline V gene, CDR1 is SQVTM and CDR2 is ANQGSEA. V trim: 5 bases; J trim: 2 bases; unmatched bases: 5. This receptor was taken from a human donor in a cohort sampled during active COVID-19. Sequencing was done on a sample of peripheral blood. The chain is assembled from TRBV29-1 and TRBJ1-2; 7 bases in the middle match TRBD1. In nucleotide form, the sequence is TGCAGCGTTTCCCCGGGACAGAACTATGGCTACACCTTC. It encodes CSVSPGQNYGYTF.